This T cell receptor beta chain appears in the sequencing data of a study of blood T cells in healthy people across ages. It was with a sample-barcoded 5' primer and a J-beta primer mix that a second PCR of roughly 7 to 12 cycles was run. At least 3 million CDR3-containing paired-end reads were obtained per sample. TCRdb itself ran the 5' RACE reads through MiXCR, one entry per CDR3 protein. The sample has 900,000 to 950,000 distinct CDR3 sequences; around 29% are singletons. Germline V lookup: CDR1 SNHLY, CDR2 FYNNEI. The V end was cut by 6 bases, the J end by 3 bases, with 14 bases between. The length of the CDR3 is 15 residues. The same sample was also studied in work on T cells of mothers and their children.

The receptor was derived from a woman in her forties in good health. Sequenced sample: blood. The chain is built from TRBV2 and TRBJ1-4, with D tentatively TRBD1 (5 bases). The CDR3 protein is CASRRGSGANEKLFF. CDR3 coding DNA: TGTGCCAGCAGGAGGGGTTCTGGAGCTAATGAAAAACTGTTTTTT.